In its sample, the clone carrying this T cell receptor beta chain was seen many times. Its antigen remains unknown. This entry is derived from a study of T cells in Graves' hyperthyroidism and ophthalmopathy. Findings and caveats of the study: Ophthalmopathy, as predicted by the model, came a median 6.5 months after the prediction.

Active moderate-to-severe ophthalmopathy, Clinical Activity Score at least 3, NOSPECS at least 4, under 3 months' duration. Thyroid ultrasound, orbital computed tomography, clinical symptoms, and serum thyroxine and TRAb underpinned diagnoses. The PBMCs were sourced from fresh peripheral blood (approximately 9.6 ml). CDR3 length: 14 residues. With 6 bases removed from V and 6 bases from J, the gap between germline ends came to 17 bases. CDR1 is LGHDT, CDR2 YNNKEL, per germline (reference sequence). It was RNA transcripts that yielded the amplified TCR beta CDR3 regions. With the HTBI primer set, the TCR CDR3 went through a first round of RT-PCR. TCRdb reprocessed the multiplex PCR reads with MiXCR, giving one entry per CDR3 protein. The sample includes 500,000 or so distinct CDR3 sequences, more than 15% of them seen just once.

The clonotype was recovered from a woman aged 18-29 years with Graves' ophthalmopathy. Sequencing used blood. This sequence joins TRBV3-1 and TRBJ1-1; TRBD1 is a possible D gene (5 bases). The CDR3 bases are TGTGCCAGCAGTTACGATTCTCAGGGCCCTGAAGCTTTCTTT. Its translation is CASSYDSQGPEAFF.